A selection of T cell receptor beta chains follows, all from one sample in a study of a mutant IDH1 vaccine in newly diagnosed glioma. Here immunoSEQ multiplex PCR was the method, and the copy in TCRdb shows in-frame clones only, minus some. This table has tens of thousands of clones, 70% to 90% appearing once. The specimen comprised PBMCs, sampled from a glioma patient treated with radiotherapy, temozolomide or both. Every receptor here comes from a man between 18 and 29 years old with glioma. CDR3s leave out the opening cysteine and the closing phenylalanine or tryptophan. Fields, in order: J gene, V gene, CDR3 protein.

>TRBJ1-1|TRBV6-5
ASSYSSGRGFRAF
>TRBJ1-1|TRBV18
ASSPPPWAMNTEAF
>TRBJ2-2|TRBV5-8
ASSSQSYGELF
>TRBJ1-1|TRBV11-3
ASSRGGFDTEAF
>TRBJ1-1|TRBV5-1
ASSLGQANTEAF
>TRBJ1-2|TRBV4-3
ASSQEDGTVLGYT
>TRBJ1-2|TRBV6-5
ASSLERPPYGYT
>TRBJ1-5|TRBV5-1
ASSSGQGGQPQH
>TRBJ2-1|TRBV4-1
ASSQDRPGEQF
>TRBJ1-2|TRBV7-2
ASANRDHYGYT
>TRBJ2-7|TRBV2
ASRKRGISYEQY
>TRBJ2-2|TRBV18
ASSSGGQGPGELF
>TRBJ2-7|TRBV4-2
ASSQDNEQY
>TRBJ1-5|TRBV4-2
ASSQDRAVGQPQH
>TRBJ1-1|TRBV15
ATSQRMNTEAF
>TRBJ1-4|TRBV6-1
ASSVPGTLGEKLF
>TRBJ1-2|TRBV5-6
ASSYHPYPGQGDGYT
>TRBJ2-7|TRBV19
ASSPTLGGEQY
>TRBJ1-3|TRBV5-5
ASSLSQGRNTIY
>TRBJ1-2|TRBV10-3
AISERPGNYGYT
>TRBJ1-1|TRBV30
AWRRSQGHEAF
>TRBJ1-6|TRBV4-1
ASSQSGGIRSPLH
>TRBJ2-2|TRBV29-1
SVTDRENTGELF
>TRBJ2-3|TRBV2
ASSEAELAGGFSTDTQY
>TRBJ2-7|TRBV28
ASSPEGGSYEQY
>TRBJ1-4|TRBV6-5
ASSYSWGLTEKLF
>TRBJ1-1|TRBV6-6
ASSGRGVTEAF